A selection of T cell receptor beta chains follows, all from one sample in a study of identical twins. TCRdb re-analysed the 5' RACE reads in MiXCR, keeping a single row per CDR3 protein. The sample carries around 250,000 distinct CDR3 sequences, about 13% recorded once. This sample was also put to use in a study of yellow fever vaccine responses in identical twins.

The source material was memory (CD45RO+) T cells sorted from blood. The source is a woman aged 18-30 years in good health. Both conserved end residues are part of each CDR3. The D gene is left open where the match is weak. Clone size is stated in some rows and not others, as once, few, many or a class when expanded.

TRBD1 | - | TRBJ2-7 | TRBV5-1 | CASSLGGQGKSSYEQYF | TGCGCCAGCAGCTTGGGGGGACAGGGAAAGAGCTCCTACGAGCAGTACTTC
- | - | TRBJ2-3 | TRBV18 | CASSPFTDTQYF | TGTGCCAGCTCACCTTTCACAGATACGCAGTATTTT
- | many | TRBJ2-2 | TRBV6-4 | CASSVTDTGELFF | TGTGCCAGCAGCGTGACGGACACCGGGGAGCTGTTTTTT
TRBD1 | many | TRBJ1-2 | TRBV28 | CASSLGQAHLYGYTF | TGTGCCAGCAGTTTGGGACAGGCTCACCTCTATGGCTACACCTTC
TRBD2 | few | TRBJ2-4 | TRBV11-2 | CASSHTGGNIQYF | TGTGCCAGCAGCCACACGGGGGGAAACATTCAGTACTTC
- | many | TRBJ1-1 | TRBV6-2/TRBV6-3 | CANRRAGSPEAFF | TGTGCTAATCGAAGGGCGGGCAGCCCTGAAGCTTTCTTT
TRBD1 | many | TRBJ2-7 | TRBV28 | CASSRTGTYEQYF | TGTGCCAGCAGCAGGACAGGGACCTACGAGCAGTACTTC
TRBD1 | many | TRBJ2-4 | TRBV12-3/TRBV12-4 | CASGQGFGIQYF | TGTGCCAGCGGACAGGGGTTTGGGATTCAGTACTTC
- | many | TRBJ1-4 | TRBV29-1 | CSVATGNEKLFF | TGCAGCGTTGCTACAGGGAATGAAAAACTGTTTTTT
TRBD2 | few | TRBJ2-3 | TRBV20-1 | CSAKSFSGRGADTQYF | TGCAGTGCTAAGTCCTTTAGCGGGAGAGGCGCAGATACGCAGTATTTT
TRBD2 | many | TRBJ2-1 | TRBV5-1 | CASSLVSGTRDGQFF | TGCGCCAGCAGCTTGGTTTCCGGGACTAGAGATGGCCAGTTCTTC
- | - | TRBJ2-6 | TRBV2 | CASSETGTGANVLTF | TGTGCCAGCAGTGAAACAGGCACTGGGGCCAACGTCCTGACTTTC
TRBD1 | once | TRBJ2-5 | TRBV24-1 | CASSLRTGGLKETQYF | TGTGCCAGCAGTCTTAGGACAGGGGGACTTAAAGAGACCCAGTACTTC
TRBD1 | few | TRBJ1-2 | TRBV20-1 | CSARGQGNYGYTF | TGCAGTGCTAGGGGACAGGGGAACTATGGCTACACCTTC
TRBD2 | few | TRBJ2-3 | TRBV28 | CASKLAGNHGTDTQYF | TGTGCCAGCAAGCTAGCGGGAAACCATGGCACAGATACGCAGTATTTT
TRBD2 | many | TRBJ2-5 | TRBV20-1 | CSARDPVLAGLETQYF | TGCAGTGCTAGAGATCCGGTACTAGCGGGGTTAGAGACCCAGTACTTC
- | few | TRBJ1-2 | TRBV7-8 | CASSLGPGSSYPYGYTF | TGTGCCAGCAGCTTAGGTCCCGGCTCCTCGTATCCCTATGGCTACACCTTC
- | many | TRBJ1-5 | TRBV10-3 | CAISERTDSNQPQHF | TGTGCCATCAGTGAAAGGACAGATAGCAATCAGCCCCAGCATTTT
- | few | TRBJ1-2 | TRBV7-9 | CASSQAANGYTF | TGTGCCAGCAGCCAGGCGGCGAATGGCTACACCTTC
- | many | TRBJ2-3 | TRBV20-1 | CSARGMADTQYF | TGCAGTGCTAGGGGGATGGCAGATACGCAGTATTTT
TRBD1 | - | TRBJ1-1 | TRBV5-5 | CASSFQRTGNTEAFF | TGTGCCAGCAGCTTTCAAAGGACAGGGAACACTGAAGCTTTCTTT
- | many | TRBJ2-7 | TRBV5-1 | CASSYSSEGEQYF | TGCGCCAGCAGCTACAGCAGCGAAGGGGAGCAGTACTTC
- | - | TRBJ2-1 | TRBV30 | CAWSVLAGYNEQFF | TGTGCCTGGAGTGTATTGGCGGGCTACAATGAGCAGTTCTTC
TRBD1 | - | TRBJ1-6 | TRBV28 | CASSPGTGSQSPLHF | TGTGCCAGCAGTCCCGGGACAGGGTCACAGTCACCCCTCCACTTT
TRBD2 | - | TRBJ2-5 | TRBV11-1 | CASSLGAGRVAGGETQYF | TGTGCCAGCAGCTTAGGCGCGGGTCGGGTAGCGGGAGGAGAGACCCAGTACTTC
- | - | TRBJ2-1 | TRBV5-4 | CASSSHVSGEQFF | TGTGCCAGCAGCTCCCACGTCTCTGGTGAGCAGTTCTTC
- | - | TRBJ1-1 | TRBV20-1 | CSDTQGNTEAFF | TGCAGTGACACGCAGGGAAACACTGAAGCTTTCTTT